This is a list of T cell receptor beta chains from one sample in a study of cytomegalovirus exposure and HLA in healthy donors. Profiled with immunoSEQ multiplex PCR; TCRdb holds only in-frame clones, not every one. This sample's table reports about 160,000 clones. The sequenced sample consisted of PBMCs. These receptors were taken from a woman aged 55-69 years in good health and CMV-seronegative. Each CDR3 is given with its conserved first and last residue. The order of the fields is CDR3 length, V gene, D gene, J gene, CDR3 protein, CDR3 DNA. D genes are given only for firm matches.

>16|TRBV19|TRBD1|TRBJ1-1
CASSMGQGMKNTEAFF
TGTGCCAGTAGTATGGGACAGGGGATGAAGAACACTGAAGCTTTCTTT
>15|TRBV7-2|-|TRBJ2-7
CASSVSQTGSYEQYF
TGTGCCAGCAGCGTTTCGCAGACAGGCTCCTACGAGCAGTACTTC
>12|TRBV10-3|-|TRBJ2-1
CATRQVGDEQFF
TGTGCCACCCGACAGGTCGGAGATGAGCAGTTCTTC
>14|TRBV10-3|TRBD1|TRBJ1-5
CAIGEGQGNQPQHF
TGTGCCATCGGGGAAGGACAGGGGAATCAGCCCCAGCATTTT
>13|TRBV2|-|TRBJ1-1
CANRKGQNTEAFF
TGTGCCAACAGGAAAGGACAGAACACTGAAGCTTTCTTT
>15|TRBV4-1|TRBD1|TRBJ2-1
CASSLGDRVYNEQFF
TGCGCCAGCAGCCTCGGGGACAGGGTTTACAATGAGCAGTTCTTC
>14|TRBV5-4|-|TRBJ1-2
CASSLAGGSYGYTF
TGTGCCAGCAGCCTTGCGGGGGGTTCTTATGGCTACACCTTC
>12|TRBV5-1|-|TRBJ2-7
CASSYNQGGQYF
TGCGCCAGCAGTTATAACCAGGGGGGGCAGTACTTC
>14|TRBV7-6|-|TRBJ2-7
CASSQVGSSYEQYF
TGTGCCAGCAGCCAGGTGGGCAGTTCCTACGAGCAGTACTTC
>18|TRBV4-1|-|TRBJ1-5
CASSQTNPLGQRRQPQHF
TGCGCCAGCAGCCAAACTAACCCTCTCGGACAACGACGGCAGCCCCAGCATTTT
>10|TRBV20-1|TRBD2|TRBJ2-3
CSALGGAQYF
TGCAGTGCCCTCGGGGGGGCGCAGTATTTT
>14|TRBV12-5|-|TRBJ2-2
CASGIGSEVGELFF
TGTGCTAGTGGAATCGGGAGCGAGGTCGGGGAGCTGTTTTTT
>20|TRBV27|-|TRBJ2-6
CASSLWPPGLWGPGANVLTF
TGTGCCAGCAGTTTATGGCCCCCGGGACTTTGGGGCCCTGGGGCCAACGTCCTGACTTTC
>13|TRBV5-4|-|TRBJ1-1
CASSLGRRTEAFF
TGTGCCAGCAGCTTGGGGCGCAGGACTGAAGCTTTCTTT
>13|TRBV2|TRBD1|TRBJ2-1
CASRAGTGVEQFF
TGTGCCAGCAGAGCCGGGACAGGGGTTGAGCAGTTCTTC
>12|TRBV29-1|-|TRBJ2-5
CSVDERQETQYF
TGCAGCGTTGATGAACGGCAAGAGACCCAGTACTTC
>18|TRBV27|TRBD1|TRBJ2-3
CASRRGTGGMIATDTQYF
TGTGCCAGCAGGAGGGGGACAGGGGGAATGATTGCAACAGATACGCAGTATTTT
>13|TRBV6-1|-|TRBJ1-1
CASSEARGTEAFF
TGTGCCAGCAGTGAAGCAAGGGGAACTGAAGCTTTCTTT
>14|TRBV7-3|TRBD1|TRBJ1-1
CASSSRQGGTEAFF
TGTGCCAGCAGCTCGAGACAGGGGGGCACTGAAGCTTTCTTT
>13|TRBV5-4|TRBD2|TRBJ2-1
CASSLGLAGEQFF
TGTGCCAGCAGCCTTGGACTAGCGGGTGAGCAGTTCTTC